The rows below give T cell receptor beta chains drawn from one sample of a study of blood T cell repertoires in COVID-19. Generated by immunoSEQ multiplex PCR, the TCRdb table keeps only in-frame clones and is missing some. This sample has 200,000 to 300,000 clones, with approximately 83% found just once. Sequencing was done on a sample of PBMCs or T cells enriched from blood (not recorded which). All receptors derive from a woman aged 40 to 50 with acute COVID-19. The CDR3 runs from the conserved cysteine through the conserved F or W. The D gene is left open where the match is weak. The size of a clone is reported for some rows only, either as once, few or many, or as a class for expanded clones.

CDR3: CAWSRNSPLHF; DNA: TGTGCCTGGAGCCGGAATTCACCCCTCCACTTT; J: TRBJ1-6; D: -; length: 11; V: TRBV30; size: -
CDR3: CASSLDAGVRNTIYF; DNA: TGTGCCAGCAGCTTAGATGCAGGGGTGCGAAACACCATATATTTT; J: TRBJ1-3; D: -; length: 15; V: TRBV7-9; size: -
CDR3: CASSIVGGINQPQHF; DNA: TGTGCCAGTAGTATAGTGGGGGGAATCAATCAGCCCCAGCATTTT; J: TRBJ1-5; D: -; length: 15; V: TRBV19; size: few
CDR3: CASSQTGTGGYEQYF; DNA: TGCGCCAGCAGCCAGACCGGGACAGGGGGCTACGAGCAGTACTTC; J: TRBJ2-7; D: TRBD1; length: 15; V: TRBV4-1; size: -
CDR3: CASTPWGTVTYEQYF; DNA: TGTGCCAGCACCCCCTGGGGGACAGTTACCTACGAGCAGTACTTC; J: TRBJ2-7; D: TRBD1; length: 15; V: TRBV28; size: -
CDR3: CASSLQIELAGSTDTQYF; DNA: TGTGCCAGCAGCCTGCAAATCGAACTAGCGGGAAGCACAGATACGCAGTATTTT; J: TRBJ2-3; D: TRBD2; length: 18; V: TRBV7-6; size: -
CDR3: CATSRGRDLNEGTDTQYF; DNA: TGTGCCACCAGCAGAGGGAGGGACCTCAATGAAGGCACAGATACGCAGTATTTT; J: TRBJ2-3; D: -; length: 18; V: TRBV15; size: -
CDR3: CASSLDRGASFGEKLFF; DNA: TGTGCCAGCAGTCTCGACAGGGGCGCCAGTTTTGGTGAAAAACTGTTTTTT; J: TRBJ1-4; D: TRBD1; length: 17; V: TRBV7-6; size: -
CDR3: CASSLDRGSNQPQHF; DNA: TGTGCCAGCAGCTTAGACAGGGGGAGCAATCAGCCCCAGCATTTT; J: TRBJ1-5; D: TRBD1; length: 15; V: TRBV7-2; size: -
CDR3: CASSTQGARGYTF; DNA: TGTGCCAGCAGTACCCAGGGGGCGCGCGGCTACACCTTC; J: TRBJ1-2; D: TRBD1; length: 13; V: TRBV27; size: -
CDR3: CASSEAFSAYEQYF; DNA: TGTGCCAGCAGTGAAGCCTTTAGCGCCTACGAGCAGTACTTC; J: TRBJ2-7; D: -; length: 14; V: TRBV6-1; size: once
CDR3: CASSERGYRGRTEAFF; DNA: TGTGCCAGCAGTGAAAGGGGCTACAGGGGGCGAACTGAAGCTTTCTTT; J: TRBJ1-1; D: TRBD1; length: 16; V: TRBV6-1; size: -
CDR3: CSVPGDRGPYEQYF; DNA: TGCAGCGTTCCAGGGGATAGGGGACCCTACGAGCAGTACTTC; J: TRBJ2-7; D: -; length: 14; V: TRBV29-1; size: -
CDR3: CASSFGTSGSLDTQYF; DNA: TGTGCCAGCAGCTTTGGGACTAGCGGGAGCCTAGATACGCAGTATTTT; J: TRBJ2-3; D: TRBD2; length: 16; V: TRBV11-3; size: -
CDR3: CASSQLPGQGVEKLFF; DNA: TGTGCCAGCAGCCAATTACCGGGACAGGGAGTTGAAAAACTGTTTTTT; J: TRBJ1-4; D: TRBD1; length: 16; V: TRBV3-1/TRBV3-2; size: -
CDR3: CASSIDRDGGRSDTQYF; DNA: TGTGCCAGCAGCATCGACAGAGACGGGGGACGGTCAGATACGCAGTATTTT; J: TRBJ2-3; D: -; length: 17; V: TRBV7-3; size: -
CDR3: CASRGGGEITETQYF; DNA: TGTGCCAGCAGGGGTGGGGGGGAGATCACAGAGACCCAGTACTTC; J: TRBJ2-5; D: TRBD2; length: 15; V: TRBV7-9; size: -
CDR3: CASSEYGGANTEAFF; DNA: TGTGCCAGCAGTGAATACGGAGGAGCGAACACTGAAGCTTTCTTT; J: TRBJ1-1; D: -; length: 15; V: TRBV25-1; size: -
CDR3: CATSDAGGSGQPQHF; DNA: TGTGCCACCAGTGATGCCGGAGGTAGTGGCCAGCCCCAGCATTTT; J: TRBJ1-5; D: -; length: 15; V: TRBV24-1; size: -
CDR3: CASSPPALNYGYTF; DNA: TGTGCCAGCTCACCACCGGCCCTTAACTATGGCTACACCTTC; J: TRBJ1-2; D: -; length: 14; V: TRBV18; size: -
CDR3: CASSIGQGAEQFF; DNA: TGTGCCAGTAGTATAGGACAGGGGGCTGAGCAGTTCTTC; J: TRBJ2-1; D: TRBD1; length: 13; V: TRBV19; size: -
CDR3: CASSLEAGETGELFF; DNA: TGCGCCAGCAGCTTGGAAGCGGGTGAAACCGGGGAGCTGTTTTTT; J: TRBJ2-2; D: -; length: 15; V: TRBV5-1; size: few
CDR3: CATSDFDRMNTEAFF; DNA: TGTGCCACCAGTGATTTCGACAGGATGAACACTGAAGCTTTCTTT; J: TRBJ1-1; D: -; length: 15; V: TRBV24-1; size: -
CDR3: CASSLRAQGNTEAFF; DNA: TGCGCCAGCAGCTTAAGGGCACAGGGGAACACTGAAGCTTTCTTT; J: TRBJ1-1; D: -; length: 15; V: TRBV5-1; size: -
CDR3: CASSPGLAGGPMSYEQYF; DNA: TGCGCCAGCAGCCCGGGACTAGCGGGAGGGCCGATGTCCTACGAGCAGTACTTC; J: TRBJ2-7; D: TRBD2; length: 18; V: TRBV4-1; size: -
CDR3: CASRPQVNTEAFF; DNA: TGTGCCAGCAGACCACAAGTGAACACTGAAGCTTTCTTT; J: TRBJ1-1; D: -; length: 13; V: TRBV27; size: -
CDR3: CATSRVRTPRDRANTIYF; DNA: TGTGCCACCAGCAGGGTTCGTACCCCCCGGGACAGGGCCAACACCATATATTTT; J: TRBJ1-3; D: TRBD1; length: 18; V: TRBV15; size: -
CDR3: CASRTETNYGYTF; DNA: TGTGCCAGCAGAACAGAGACTAACTATGGCTACACCTTC; J: TRBJ1-2; D: -; length: 13; V: TRBV2; size: -